Listed here is a single TCR beta chain. The data are from a study of cytomegalovirus exposure and HLA in healthy donors. The germline V gene encodes CDR1 MGHRA and CDR2 YSYEKL. Deletions cut 1 base from V and 1 base from J, with 7 bases between. This CDR3 spans 14 amino acids. PCR was performed using 60 Vbeta and 13 Jbeta primers. The table came from immunoSEQ multiplex PCR; TCRdb's copy has only in-frame clones and leaves some out. Counted here are about 260,000 clones, roughly four fifths occurring once; the ten biggest clones make up roughly 2%. This chain joins TRBV4-1 and TRBJ2-5; no firm D call. Sequenced input: PBMCs. This receptor was obtained from a woman in her thirties or forties in good health and CMV-seropositive. CDR3 sequence reads: CASSQADTQETQYF. The DNA for the CDR3 is TGCGCCAGCAGCCAAGCCGACACCCAAGAGACCCAGTACTTC.